This T cell receptor (beta chain) was sequenced during a study of blood T cell repertoires in COVID-19. Study in general: The United States, Italy and Spain provided the acute and convalescent COVID-19 samples. T cells, B-cell-depleted T cells, or PBMCs provided the cDNA or gDNA that served as material.

After removal of 2 bases from V and 4 bases from J, the junction contained 3 bases not matched to a gene. This CDR3 region has 15 residues. The germline CDR1 and CDR2 sequences are SGHRS and YFSETQ. In the original analysis: Amplification of reference gene primers was used by the study to estimate nucleated cell counts. The table came from immunoSEQ multiplex PCR; TCRdb's copy has only in-frame clones and leaves some out. V, J and clone size were drawn from that table, and D and trimming were deduced from the DNA. The data show under 250,000 clones, more than 70% seen once. Material: peripheral blood. This sequence joins TRBV5-1 and TRBJ1-3, with 10 bases lining up with TRBD1. This receptor was taken from a man aged 35 to 55 with active or convalescent COVID-19. CDR3 region: CASSFGQGDGNTIYF. The CDR3 DNA is TGCGCCAGCAGCTTTGGACAGGGGGACGGAAACACCATATATTTT.